The 18 T cell receptor beta chains listed next were all sequenced from one sample in a study of response to subunit inactivated influenza vaccine. MiXCR was run by TCRdb on the RT-PCR reads, yielding one entry per CDR3 protein. Of some 800,000 distinct CDR3 sequences detected, around 20% appear once; the ten largest clones hold roughly a tenth. The specimen comprised PBMCs from blood, sampled around 5 days after vaccination. The receptor set was obtained from a man over 45 who received an inactivated influenza vaccine.

Only a few counts were recorded for this clonotype. The rearrangement uses TRBV7-3 and TRBJ2-1; D may be TRBD1 or TRBD2 (5 bases each). Germline CDR1 is SGHTA and CDR2 is FQGTGA. The CDR3 consists of 13 residues. The germline V and J ends were trimmed by 0 bases and 12 bases, with 12 bases remaining between them. CDR3 coding DNA: TGTGCCAGCAGCTTAACTGGGACCGAAAGGCAGTTCTTC. Amino acid sequence: CASSLTGTERQFF.

J is TRBJ2-7 and V is TRBV20-1; a weak D match, TRBD1 (5 bases). Germline V gene sequence: CDR1 DFQATT, CDR2 SNEGSKA (reference sequence). V shed 5 bases and J shed 6 bases, with 14 bases lying between them. The CDR3 has 12 residues. The CDR3 region is CSAPQGTAEQYF. DNA of the CDR3: TGCAGTGCTCCCCAGGGAACGGCCGAGCAGTACTTC.

DNA for the CDR3: TGCAGCGTTGAAGATTTCCAAGCCAAAAACATTCAGTACTTC. The encoded protein is CSVEDFQAKNIQYF. This chain joins TRBV29-1 and TRBJ2-4; D not resolved. Germline-derived CDR1 and CDR2 are SQVTM and ANQGSEA. CDR3 length: 14 residues. The germline V and J ends were trimmed by 0 bases and 0 bases, with 6 bases remaining between them.

This clonotype was observed a few times. The chain has TRBV7-9 and TRBJ2-7; unclear D gene. Trimming cost V 0 bases and J 1 base, with 16 bases left between them. The CDR3 loop spans 17 amino acids. The germline CDR1 and CDR2 sequences are SEHNR and FQNEAQ (reference sequence). CDR3 protein: CASSLATVRSLSYEQYF. The CDR3 nucleotides are TGTGCCAGCAGCTTAGCAACCGTCAGGAGCCTTTCCTACGAGCAGTACTTC.

The chain employs TRBV29-1 and TRBJ2-7; D possibly corresponds to TRBD2 (6 bases). Germline CDR1 and CDR2: SQVTM and ANQGSEA. The CDR3 loop spans 12 amino acids. V shed 6 bases and J shed 4 bases, with 13 bases lying between them. The CDR3 coding sequence is TGCAGCGTGGGTCACGGGACTTACGAGCAGTACTTC. It codes for CSVGHGTYEQYF.

V and J are TRBV5-1 and TRBJ1-2, with D tentatively TRBD1 (6 bases). Trimming stripped 4 bases from V and 1 base from J, with 11 bases between. Germline loops: CDR1 SGHRS, CDR2 YFSETQ. CDR3 length: 14 residues. CDR3 loop: CASSIYRDNYGYTF. The CDR3 DNA sequence: TGCGCCAGCAGCATCTACAGGGATAACTATGGCTACACCTTC. Combining the CDR3 with reference TRBV5-1 and TRBJ1-2 gives the whole variable domain KAGVTQTPRYLIKTRGQQVTLSCSPISGHRSVSWYQQTPGQGLQFLFEYFSETQRNKGNFPGRFSGRQFSNSRSEMNVSTLELGDSALYLCASSIYRDNYGYTFGSGTRLTVV.

This clonotype was observed a few times. The chain has TRBV4-2 and TRBJ2-5; no clear D. Germline V gene lookup returns CDR1 LGHNA and CDR2 YNFKEQ. The ends were cut back, 0 bases at V and 5 bases at J, with 7 bases in the middle. This CDR3 has 13 amino acids. In DNA, the CDR3 is TGTGCCAGCAGCCAAGATCGTAAGGAGACCCAGTACTTC. Translating gives CASSQDRKETQYF.

The V call is TRBV11-2, the J call TRBJ2-1, with 12 bases fitting TRBD2. J was trimmed by 6 bases and V by 4 bases; bases with no gene match: 10. The germline V gene has CDR1 SGHAT and CDR2 FQNNGV. The CDR3 is 17 residues long. The CDR3 here is CASSSTLAGGPGNEQFF. CDR3 bases: TGTGCCAGCAGCTCAACCCTAGCGGGGGGGCCCGGCAATGAGCAGTTCTTC.

This clonotype was found a few times. The chain couples TRBV10-3 to TRBJ1-1; TRBD1 matches 10 bases. The CDR3 consists of 14 residues. Germline CDR1 reads ENHRY; CDR2 reads SYGVKD. Trimming at V came to 4 bases and at J to 6 bases, leaving 5 bases not matched to a gene. The CDR3 sequence is CAISVGQGIAEAFF. As DNA, the CDR3 is TGTGCCATCAGTGTGGGACAGGGGATCGCTGAAGCTTTCTTT.

This clonotype occurred a few times. V is TRBV15 and J is TRBJ2-5; D unresolved. Trimming shortened V by 0 bases and J by 6 bases, and 11 bases separated the two germline ends. The CDR3 spans 14 residues. Germline V gives CDR1 LNHNV, CDR2 YYDKDF (reference sequence). The CDR3 bases are TGTGCCACCAGCAGAGATCTTGGGCAACAGACCCAGTACTTC. This encodes CATSRDLGQQTQYF.

This clonotype was seen ten or more times. This sequence joins TRBV12-3 or TRBV12-4 and TRBJ2-2; D possibly corresponds to TRBD2 (6 bases). The CDR3 is 13 amino acids. Trimming left V 3 bases short and J 6 bases short, with 8 bases between. The CDR3 coding sequence is TGTGCCAGCAGTTTTTCGGGGGCCGGGGAGCTGTTTTTT. It encodes CASSFSGAGELFF.

This chain joins TRBV5-1 and TRBJ2-7; 7 bases match TRBD1. The germline V gene has CDR1 SGHRS and CDR2 YFSETQ. The V gene end was trimmed by 3 bases and the J gene end by 2 bases; junction bases not matched to a gene: 8. There are 15 residues in the CDR3. Written as DNA, the CDR3 is TGCGCCAGCAGCTCAGGACAGGCTCGAACCTACGAGCAGTACTTC. Translating it yields CASSSGQARTYEQYF.

This clonotype was detected a few times. This sequence joins TRBV5-8 and TRBJ1-1; D gene uncertain. Deletions cut 4 bases from V and 8 bases from J, with 12 bases between. The CDR3 is 12 residues long. Germline values: CDR1 SGHTS, CDR2 YDEGEE. The CDR3 loop reads CASSGPRSEAFF. In DNA, the CDR3 is TGTGCCAGCAGCGGACCGCGAAGCGAAGCTTTCTTT.

This clonotype was observed a handful of times. One end of the junction is discordant with germline, which a read error may explain. This chain connects TRBV20-1 to TRBJ2-3, with 12 bases identical to TRBD1. In germline, CDR1 is DFQATT, CDR2 SNEGSKA (reference sequence). This CDR3 has 11 amino acids. The CDR3: CSARGQGAGGF. In DNA, the CDR3 is TGCAGTGCTAGGGGACAGGGGGCAGGGGGCTTT.

This clonotype was detected only a few times. The chain links TRBV7-8 to TRBJ1-5; a weak D match, TRBD1 (5 bases). The V end lost 1 base, the J end lost 2 bases, and 9 bases lay between the germline ends. The CDR3 has 15 amino acids. Germline V gene data show CDR1 as SGHVS and CDR2 as FQNEAQ. The CDR3 DNA sequence: TGTGCCAGCAGCTTAGTTAGGGGAGGCAATCAGCCCCAGCATTTT. This translates into CASSLVRGGNQPQHF.

The rearrangement uses TRBV2 and TRBJ1-1; unclear D gene. Germline V gives CDR1 SNHLY, CDR2 FYNNEI. Trimming cost V 7 bases and J 5 bases, with 17 bases left between them. The CDR3 runs 14 residues. In DNA, the CDR3 is TGTGCCAGCACGCGAGTTCCCCTTTTAACTGAAGCTTTCTTT. As protein: CASTRVPLLTEAFF.

The chain recombines TRBV14 with TRBJ2-4; D may be TRBD1 (5 bases). The CDR3 sequence is 15 residues long. Germline CDR1 and CDR2: SGHDN and FVKESK. V was trimmed by 1 base and J by 4 bases, leaving 11 bases between them. This CDR3 reads CASSQVGRAKNIQYF. The CDR3 DNA sequence: TGTGCCAGCAGCCAAGTCGGCAGGGCAAAAAACATTCAGTACTTC.

This clonotype was picked up a small number of times. J is TRBJ1-4 and V is TRBV12-3 or TRBV12-4, with D possibly matching TRBD1 (5 bases). The CDR3 loop spans 14 amino acids. V dropped 3 bases and J dropped 8 bases, with 13 bases sitting between them. The CDR3, as DNA: TGTGCCAGCAGTTTGTGGGGGGAGGGCGAAAAACTGTTTTTT. Translated: CASSLWGEGEKLFF.